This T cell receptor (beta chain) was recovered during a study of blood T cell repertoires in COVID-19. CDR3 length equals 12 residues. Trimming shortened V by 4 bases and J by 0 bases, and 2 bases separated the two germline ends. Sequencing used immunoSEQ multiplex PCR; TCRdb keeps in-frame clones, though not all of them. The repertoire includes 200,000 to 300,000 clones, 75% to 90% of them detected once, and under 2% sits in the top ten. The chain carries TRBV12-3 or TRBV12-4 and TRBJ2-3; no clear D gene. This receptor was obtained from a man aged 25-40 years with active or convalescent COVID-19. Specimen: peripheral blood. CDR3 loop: CASSSSTDTQYF. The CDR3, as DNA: TGTGCCAGCAGTTCTAGCACAGATACGCAGTATTTT.